These 18 T cell receptor beta chains were all obtained from the same sample, sequenced in a study of T cells after yellow fever vaccination. TCRdb used MiXCR to reprocess the 5' RACE reads, holding one entry per CDR3 protein. Of 300,000 to 400,000 distinct CDR3 sequences listed, under 5% are singletons. Sequenced material: PBMCs, taken 5 days after the yellow fever booster vaccination. Receptor source: a man aged 18 to 29 who received the YFV17D yellow fever vaccine.

This clonotype appeared many times. This chain uses TRBV5-1 with TRBJ1-1; D unclear. V dropped 0 bases and J dropped 0 bases, with 9 bases sitting between them. The V gene's germline CDR1 is SGHRS and CDR2 YFSETQ. There are 15 residues in the CDR3. The CDR3 region has the DNA TGCGCCAGCAGCTTGGCCGTAGGTCTGAACACTGAAGCTTTCTTT. Amino acid sequence: CASSLAVGLNTEAFF.

V usage is TRBV7-8 and J usage is TRBJ2-7; 9 positions match TRBD2. The CDR3 runs to 14 residues. From germline, CDR1 is SGHVS and CDR2 FQNEAQ. The V segment lost 1 base and the J segment 9 bases; nucleotides outside the gene matches: 7. The CDR3 sequence: CASSLDRGGAGQYV. The CDR3 coding sequence is TGTGCCAGCAGCTTAGATCGCGGGGGGGCCGGGCAGTACGTC.

This clonotype was seen many times. This chain uses TRBV20-1 with TRBJ2-3, with 12 bases matching TRBD2. The CDR3 has 17 residues. Trimming took 1 base from V and 4 from J; bases not matched to a gene: 9. CDR1 and CDR2 from the germline V gene are DFQATT and SNEGSKA (reference sequence). The CDR3 loop is CSARGDLAGGLPDTQYF. DNA of the CDR3: TGCAGTGCTAGAGGGGATCTAGCGGGGGGGCTTCCAGATACGCAGTATTTT.

This sequence joins TRBV20-1 and TRBJ1-6; a possible D gene is TRBD1 (5 bases). Germline CDR1 reads DFQATT; CDR2 reads SNEGSKA (reference sequence). The CDR3 is 12 amino acids. Trimming removed 1 base at V and 10 bases at J, with 8 bases between. CDR3 sequence: CSARVGASPLHF. The DNA for the CDR3 is TGCAGTGCTAGAGTAGGGGCCTCACCCCTCCACTTT.

This chain joins TRBV7-2 and TRBJ2-1; D unclear. The CDR3 has 16 amino acids. Germline CDR1 reads SGHTA; CDR2 reads FQGNSA. V gave up 1 base and J gave up 0 bases, with 10 bases separating them. The CDR3 protein is CASSLEVLSSYNEQFF. The CDR3 bases are TGTGCCAGCAGCTTAGAAGTGCTTAGCTCCTACAATGAGCAGTTCTTC.

This clonotype was seen only a few times. This chain connects TRBV5-1 to TRBJ2-2, with TRBD2 matching 7 bases. J gave up 1 base and V 4 bases, and 7 bases lay outside the gene matches. From germline, CDR1 is SGHRS and CDR2 YFSETQ. This CDR3 contains 16 residues. The CDR3 nucleotides are TGCGCCAGCAGCCCCGCGGGGACTAAGAACACCGGGGAGCTGTTTTTT. It specifies CASSPAGTKNTGELFF.

The chain has TRBV5-1 and TRBJ2-2; 8 nucleotides align to TRBD2. Germline assignment: CDR1 SGHRS and CDR2 YFSETQ. There are 16 residues in the CDR3. The V gene end was trimmed by 0 bases and the J gene end by 3 bases; junction bases not matched to a gene: 4. The CDR3 spells CASSLDRTSHTGELFF. CDR3 bases: TGCGCCAGCAGCTTGGACCGGACTAGCCACACCGGGGAGCTGTTTTTT.

This chain uses TRBV30 with TRBJ1-5, with unresolved D. Trimming removed 0 bases at V and 2 bases at J, with 17 bases between. The CDR3 extends over 17 amino acids. Germline loops: CDR1 GTSNPN, CDR2 SVGIG (reference sequence). CDR3 sequence: CAWSVLGDGPGNQPQHF. The CDR3 coding sequence is TGTGCCTGGAGTGTACTAGGAGACGGTCCGGGCAATCAGCCCCAGCATTTT. Full variable domain (remainder filled in from reference TRBV30 and TRBJ1-5): SQTIHQWPATLVQPVGSPLSLECTVEGTSNPNLYWYRQAAGRGLQLLFYSVGIGQISSEVPQNLSASRPQDRQFILSSKKLLLSDSGFYLCAWSVLGDGPGNQPQHFGDGTRLSIL.

This clonotype was counted only a few times. This chain uses TRBV21-1 with TRBJ2-7; TRBD2 reflects the table's D call only, with no check against the DNA. TRBV21-1 is annotated as a pseudogene. The CDR3 loop spans 16 amino acids. As DNA, the CDR3 is TGTGCCAGCAGCACTACCCCAGCGGGGGTAAACTACGAGCAGTACGTC. This sequence encodes CASSTTPAGVNYEQYV.

This clonotype showed up many times. The rearrangement uses TRBV5-1 and TRBJ1-5; TRBD1 matches at 7 bases. Germline CDR1 reads SGHRS; CDR2 reads YFSETQ. After removal of 5 bases from V and 6 bases from J, the junction contained 5 bases not matched to a gene. The length of the CDR3 is 13 residues. CDR3 residues: CASSYRGPQPQHF. The CDR3, as DNA: TGCGCCAGCAGTTACAGGGGACCTCAGCCCCAGCATTTT.

There are many counts of this clonotype. The rearrangement joins TRBV20-1 to TRBJ1-2; D remains ambiguous. CDR3 length: 15 residues. Germline assignment: CDR1 DFQATT and CDR2 SNEGSKA (reference sequence). Trimming stripped 4 bases from V and 5 bases from J, with 20 bases between. DNA of the CDR3: TGCAGTGCTAACGGTGGGCGAGGCTTGCCATATGGCTACACCTTC. As protein: CSANGGRGLPYGYTF.

Written as DNA, the CDR3 is TGTGCCAGCAGTTACACGGACAGGGGATCTTACGAGCAGTACTTC. Amino acids: CASSYTDRGSYEQYF. V is TRBV6-5 and J is TRBJ2-7; TRBD1 matches at 9 bases. CDR3 length equals 15 residues. CDR1 and CDR2 (germline): MNHEY, SVGAGI. The junction had 6 bases not matched to a gene; V was cut back by 2 bases and J by 4 bases.

This clonotype was found a few times. The J gene is TRBJ1-2, the V gene TRBV4-1; 7 bases agree with TRBD1. The CDR3 consists of 17 residues. Germline loops: CDR1 MGHRA, CDR2 YSYEKL. The junction had 10 bases not matched to a gene; V was cut back by 3 bases and J by 0 bases. The CDR3: CASSHKGAGQTNYGYTF. Written as DNA, the CDR3 is TGCGCCAGCAGCCATAAGGGCGCGGGACAGACTAACTATGGCTACACCTTC.

The rearrangement links TRBV15 to TRBJ1-4; 7 bases align to TRBD1. V gave up 0 bases and J gave up 4 bases; unmatched junction bases: 5. The germline CDR1 and CDR2 sequences are LNHNV and YYDKDF (reference sequence). The CDR3 is made up of 16 amino acids. CDR3 in amino acids: CATSRDRGGSNEKLFF. The CDR3 nucleotides read TGTGCCACCAGCAGAGATAGAGGGGGCAGTAATGAAAAACTGTTTTTT.

About this clonotype: The junction departs from the called germline gene at one end, perhaps through a read error. The chain joins TRBV7-7 to TRBJ2-5; TRBD1 matches at 7 bases. CDR1 SSHAT and CDR2 FNYEAQ come from the germline V gene (reference sequence). The CDR3 is 15 residues long. CDR3 in amino acids: CASSLGGSTQETQYF. DNA for the CDR3: TGTGCTAGCAGCTTAGGGGGCAGTACTCAAGAGACCCAGTACTTC.

This clonotype was seen ten or more times. The rearrangement joins TRBV12-3 or TRBV12-4 to TRBJ1-2; D is undetermined. Trimming shortened V by 5 bases and J by 3 bases, and 19 bases separated the two germline ends. The CDR3 spans 16 residues. The CDR3 bases are TGTGCCAGCAGTCCAACCGGGCCTCAGACCTACTATGGCTACACCTTC. This codes for CASSPTGPQTYYGYTF.

The table lists this clonotype with many counts. The chain joins TRBV4-2 to TRBJ1-2; D not resolved. Per germline, CDR1 LGHNA and CDR2 YNFKEQ. Trimming took off 5 bases at V and 4 bases at J, with 8 bases between the two ends. CDR3 length: 12 residues. The CDR3, as DNA: TGTGCCAGCAGCGATCGGAGCTATGGCTACACCTTC. This translates into CASSDRSYGYTF.

This chain uses TRBV6-2 or TRBV6-3 with TRBJ2-5, with D unclear. Trimming removed 3 bases from V and 0 bases from J, with 11 bases in between. Germline CDR1 is MNHEY and CDR2 is SVGEGT. The CDR3 has 15 amino acids. Here the CDR3 reads CASSYLLLYQETQYF. In DNA, the CDR3 is TGTGCCAGCAGTTATTTACTGTTGTACCAAGAGACCCAGTACTTC.